The subject of this entry is one T cell receptor (beta chain). This entry belongs to a study of T cell changes during pregnancy in multiple sclerosis. The method was immunoSEQ multiplex PCR; TCRdb's version includes in-frame clones alone and lacks a portion of them. The data contain about 77,000 clones, 89% of them singletons. Germline lookup yields CDR1 MNHNY and CDR2 SVGAGI (reference sequence). Trimming pared 8 bases from V and 1 base from J, leaving 10 bases between. This CDR3 region has 13 residues. V is TRBV6-6 and J is TRBJ2-3, with TRBD2 as a possible D gene (6 bases). Source: peripheral blood, taken before pregnancy. This TCR came from a female donor with multiple sclerosis, enrolled in a pregnancy study. CDR3 sequence reads: CASRDSRTDTQYF. The CDR3 DNA reads TGTGCCAGCCGGGACTCACGCACAGATACGCAGTATTTT.